This T cell receptor (beta chain) was observed in a study of blood T cell repertoires in COVID-19 (TCRdb year 2020). With respect to the entire study: Samples from collaborators originated in the United States, Italy and Spain and spanned both the acute and convalescent phases of COVID-19. The samples were drawn from two sources: the first 160 participants of the ongoing ImmuneRACE study, and fewer than 1,500 subjects contributed by 6 global collaborators. The sample metadata nearly always contained a de-identified subject ID, COVID-19 status, age in years and sex. The dataset comprised deeply sampled blood TCRbeta repertoires from subjects exposed to, actively infected with, or recovered from COVID-19. The material from the prospective study consisted of cDNA or gDNA derived from T cells, B-cell-depleted T cells, or PBMCs. Where HLA class I and class II types were available, the types were taken from metadata supplied by the sample provider, not from assay-based typing. The repertoires were released in a freely available public database intended as a resource for research on the immune response to SARS-CoV-2. Paper-wide results and their limitations: Clinical and demographic metadata were provided uncurated, with the amount varying by source and participant.

Including the terminal cysteine and phenylalanine, the CDR3 comprises 16 residues. Only the CDR3 portion is preserved as DNA: 48 bases, with reading frame beginning at the first base. Taken from the germline V gene, the CDR1 and CDR2 loops are SQVTM and ANQGSEA. Trimming takes 0 bases from V and 0 bases from J, and the germline ends sit 12 bases apart. TCRbeta CDR3 regions were amplified from genomic DNA using the immunoSEQ Assay, a bias-controlled multiplex PCR. In the authors' own workflow: Nucleated cell counts per sample were estimated from amplification of reference gene primers within the assay. Sequence reads were collapsed and filtered to measure the absolute abundance of every unique TCRbeta CDR3 rearrangement. Productive Simpson clonality was computed per sample as the square root of Simpson's diversity index over productive rearrangements. Imported from immuneACCESS, the table was reduced by TCRdb to in-frame sequences with V and J called. These copies leave out some clones; in studies compared against another copy, an unresolved V gene accounts for under half, and the cause of the remainder is not known. That table supplies the V and J calls and clone size; D and trimming were determined from the DNA. The sample table holds 80,000 to 90,000 clones, of which 80% to 90% were seen once. The ten largest account for around 1.3% of the sample.

About this clone: The antigen it binds to is not known. Base qualities are not recorded, but no much larger clone differs from it by a single base.

Each collaborating institution followed its own protocols to collect whole blood in K2EDTA tubes. For TCRbeta analysis, collaborators shipped samples in one of three forms: frozen whole blood, isolated PBMCs, or DNA extracted from either of those sample types. The sequenced sample consisted of peripheral blood. The chain is made from TRBV29-1 and TRBJ2-4; the D gene identity is not certain. The clonotype comes from a man older than 75 with active or convalescent COVID-19. The CDR3 corresponds to CSVEDPSRLAKNIQYF. The DNA is as follows: TGCAGCGTTGAAGATCCGTCCAGATTAGCCAAAAACATTCAGTACTTC.